The 19 T cell receptor beta chains in this list originate from one sample, sequenced in a study of blood T cell repertoires in COVID-19. Profiled with immunoSEQ multiplex PCR; TCRdb holds only in-frame clones, not every one. The sample holds about 210,000 clones, about 88% seen once. The sequenced sample consisted of peripheral blood. The origin of the receptors is a man between 70 and 80 years old with acute or convalescent COVID-19.

This sequence joins TRBV3-1 (or the pseudogene TRBV3-2) and TRBJ2-1; 7 nucleotides agree with TRBD1. Germline assignment: CDR1 LGHDT and CDR2 YNNKEL (reference sequence). V was pared by 4 bases and J by 10 bases, with 7 bases of the junction left unmatched. This CDR3 has 13 amino acids. The CDR3 DNA reads TGTGCCAGCAGCCTCGACCGGGGACAGGAGCAGTTCTTC. Amino acids: CASSLDRGQEQFF.

This clone came up once. The chain employs TRBV19 and TRBJ1-2, with D possibly being TRBD1 (6 bases). The V gene lost 5 bases and the J gene lost 4 bases, with 14 bases spanning the gap. The length of the CDR3 is 14 residues. Germline V gene lookup returns CDR1 LNHDA and CDR2 SQIVND (reference sequence). The CDR3 coding sequence is TGTGCCAGTAGTGACAGGCCGAGTGTCTATGGCTACACCTTC. As protein: CASSDRPSVYGYTF.

CDR3 nucleotides: TGTGCCAGCACCAAGACAGGGAATCCACAGAATACGCAGTATTTT. Translating it yields CASTKTGNPQNTQYF. The chain recombines TRBV2 with TRBJ2-3; 7 nucleotides line up with TRBD1. Looked up from germline, CDR1 is SNHLY and CDR2 is FYNNEI. Trimming at V came to 7 bases and at J to 7 bases, leaving 14 bases not matched to a gene. The CDR3 spans 15 residues.

The V and J genes are TRBV18 and TRBJ1-3; D not certain. The V gene's germline CDR1 is KGHSH and CDR2 LQKENI. V dropped 3 bases and J dropped 0 bases, with 12 bases sitting between them. The CDR3 spans 16 residues. CDR3 sequence: CASSPRELLSGNTIYF. As DNA, the CDR3 is TGTGCCAGCTCACCTCGGGAGTTACTCTCTGGAAACACCATATATTTT. Combining the CDR3 with reference TRBV18 and TRBJ1-3 gives the whole variable domain NAGVMQNPRHLVRRRGQEARLRCSPMKGHSHVYWYRQLPEEGLKFMVYLQKENIIDESGMPKERFSAEFPKEGPSILRIQQVVRGDSAAYFCASSPRELLSGNTIYFGEGSWLTVV.

V is TRBV11-2 and J is TRBJ2-2, with TRBD1 matching 7 bases. Germline V gives CDR1 SGHAT, CDR2 FQNNGV. J lost 7 bases, V lost 3 bases, and 5 bases had no gene match. This CDR3 is built from 14 residues. CDR3 in amino acids: CASSLGQQVGELFF. CDR3 sequence (DNA): TGTGCCAGCAGCTTGGGACAGCAGGTCGGGGAGCTGTTTTTT.

In nucleotides, the CDR3 is TGCGCCAGCAGTCCTGGGCCCGGGGAGCTGTTTTTT. Amino acids: CASSPGPGELFF. The V gene is TRBV5-1, the J gene TRBJ2-2, with D unresolved. Germline-derived CDR1 and CDR2 are SGHRS and YFSETQ. CDR3 length: 12 amino acids. V lost 5 bases and J lost 6, with 8 bases in between.

This clone has just a few counts. The chain has TRBV5-1 and TRBJ2-7; the D gene is possibly TRBD1 (6 bases). Trimming took off 2 bases at V and 6 bases at J, with 12 bases between the two ends. The CDR3 is 13 amino acids. Germline CDR1 SGHRS, CDR2 YFSETQ. The CDR3 coding sequence is TGCGCCAGCAGCTTTACAGGGTTCGCCGAGCAGTACTTC. It yields the protein CASSFTGFAEQYF.

V is TRBV19 and J is TRBJ1-2; the match to TRBD1 covers 7 bases. The V gene end was trimmed by 5 bases and the J gene end by 4 bases; junction bases not matched to a gene: 4. The CDR3 is 13 residues long. CDR1 is LNHDA, CDR2 SQIVND, per germline (reference sequence). The CDR3 here is CASSPDRVYGYTF. The CDR3 coding sequence is TGTGCCAGTAGTCCCGACAGGGTCTATGGCTACACCTTC.

The V gene is TRBV19, the J gene TRBJ2-6, with 8 nucleotides matching TRBD1. The CDR3 is 17 amino acids. J was trimmed by 0 bases and V by 8 bases; bases with no gene match: 9. Germline CDR1 and CDR2: LNHDA and SQIVND (reference sequence). CDR3 DNA sequence: TGTGCCAGTGCCAGCGGACAGGGTGCCTCTGGGGCCAACGTCCTGACTTTC. This translates into CASASGQGASGANVLTF.

The chain carries TRBV19 and TRBJ2-4; D perhaps matches TRBD1 (6 bases). Trimming took off 3 bases at V and 0 bases at J, with 12 bases between the two ends. The CDR3 is 16 residues long. The germline V gene encodes CDR1 LNHDA and CDR2 SQIVND (reference sequence). This CDR3 reads CASSMGAREAKNIQYF. Here the CDR3 DNA reads TGTGCCAGTAGTATGGGGGCCCGCGAAGCCAAAAACATTCAGTACTTC.

The chain couples TRBV5-1 to TRBJ2-1; 9 bases align to TRBD2. CDR1 and CDR2 (germline): SGHRS, YFSETQ. The CDR3 covers 16 residues. V trimming: 4 bases; J trimming: 2 bases; junction bases outside the gene matches: 7. For the CDR3, the DNA is TGCGCCAGCAGCCCGTTTAGCGGGAGTGCCTACAATGAGCAGTTCTTC. It specifies CASSPFSGSAYNEQFF.

This clone has a handful of counts. J is TRBJ1-2 and V is TRBV7-3, with D hard to call. Trimming cost V 3 bases and J 6 bases, with 11 bases left between them. The V gene's germline CDR1 is SGHTA and CDR2 FQGTGA. The CDR3 has 13 residues. The CDR3 protein is CASSLQEGHGYTF. CDR3 coding DNA: TGTGCCAGCAGCTTGCAGGAAGGTCATGGCTACACCTTC.

The V call is TRBV19, the J call TRBJ2-7; the match to TRBD2 covers 8 bases. CDR1 is LNHDA, CDR2 SQIVND, per germline (reference sequence). J was trimmed by 5 bases and V by 5 bases; bases with no gene match: 5. CDR3 size: 13 residues. CDR3 nucleotides: TGTGCCAGTAGTCTCGACGGGAGGGACGAGCAGTACTTC. Residues: CASSLDGRDEQYF.

This clone was counted a few times. The rearrangement uses TRBV27 and TRBJ2-7; D not certain. Germline CDR1 reads MNHEY; CDR2 reads SMNVEV (reference sequence). V shed 7 bases and J shed 0 bases, with 10 bases lying between them. The CDR3 length is 13 residues. The CDR3 region is CASKPASSYEQYF. The CDR3 DNA follows: TGTGCCAGCAAACCAGCGTCCTCCTACGAGCAGTACTTC.

This rearrangement joins TRBV10-3 to TRBJ2-5; 9 bases are shared with TRBD2. The trim removed 4 bases at V and 5 bases at J, leaving 8 bases unmatched. CDR1 is ENHRY, CDR2 SYGVKD, per germline. The CDR3 is made up of 15 amino acids. The CDR3 coding sequence is TGTGCCATCAGTGGGGGGACTAGCTTGAGCGAGACCCAGTACTTC. Translation gives CAISGGTSLSETQYF.

V is TRBV28 and J is TRBJ1-5, with 8 bases that match TRBD1. The CDR3 spans 16 residues. Germline values: CDR1 MDHEN, CDR2 SYDVKM. With V trimmed by 5 bases and J by 7 bases, 13 bases remained unmatched. The DNA of the CDR3 is TGTGCCAGCAGTCCCCTGGGTAGGACAGGGATGCAGCCCCAGCATTTT. Encoded protein: CASSPLGRTGMQPQHF. Using reference TRBV28 and TRBJ1-5 for the parts outside the CDR3, the full variable domain is DVKVTQSSRYLVKRTGEKVFLECVQDMDHENMFWYRQDPGLGLRLIYFSYDVKMKEKGDIPEGYSVSREKKERFSLILESASTNQTSMYLCASSPLGRTGMQPQHFGDGTRLSIL.

The V call is TRBV27, the J call TRBJ2-7, with 7 nucleotides matching TRBD1. With V trimmed by 9 bases and J by 0 bases, 11 bases remained unmatched. The V gene's germline CDR1 is MNHEY and CDR2 SMNVEV (reference sequence). The length of the CDR3 is 15 residues. This CDR3 is CARSHRDSNSYEQYF. The DNA of the CDR3 is TGTGCCAGATCACACCGGGACAGCAACTCCTACGAGCAGTACTTC.

V and J are TRBV3-1 (or the pseudogene TRBV3-2) and TRBJ1-6; D is uncertain. V dropped 1 base and J dropped 7 bases, with 14 bases sitting between them. CDR1 is LGHDT and CDR2 is YNNKEL in the germline V gene (reference sequence). CDR3 length: 16 residues. In DNA, the CDR3 is TGTGCCAGCAGCCAAGTGGGCGCCAGCAAGAATTCACCCCTCCACTTT. Translation gives CASSQVGASKNSPLHF.

This chain joins TRBV7-8 and TRBJ2-7; TRBD1 is a possible D gene (6 bases). The V and J ends lost 1 base and 3 bases respectively, with 10 bases between them. CDR3 length: 14 residues. CDR1 SGHVS and CDR2 FQNEAQ come from the germline V gene. CDR3 region: CASSLDGRGYEQYF. In DNA, the CDR3 is TGTGCCAGCAGCTTAGATGGCAGGGGCTACGAGCAGTACTTC.